This record concerns one T cell receptor (beta chain) sequence. The clone's antigen remains unknown. Base qualities are missing; no much larger clone stands one base away. Sample time point, as interpreted from the label and publication: before anti-PD-1 therapy. The tumor biopsies were site-matched, meaning the biopsies were taken from the same primary tumor before and after PD-1 blockade. For bulk TCRbeta sequencing, genomic DNA was extracted from tumor biopsies or peripheral blood, and input amounts ranged from roughly 616 ng to 6,004 ng. Bulk TCRbeta sequencing was performed on remaining biopsy material to increase sensitivity for rare clonotypes compared with single-cell TCR sequencing. Every patient was a poor candidate for surgical resection and had histologically proven advanced or metastatic basal or squamous cell carcinoma. Of the approximately ten patients in the basal cell carcinoma cohort, several underwent bulk tumor TCR sequencing. Fresh biopsies were taken from the primary tumor site, and part of the biopsy material was kept in RNAlater for exome and bulk TCR sequencing.

The record originates from a study of T cells in tumors after PD-1 blockade (dated by TCRdb to the late 2010s). As for the study more broadly: Patients with prior checkpoint blockade, systemic immunosuppressant use, or recent radiotherapy or other anti-cancer therapy within 4 weeks were excluded. Patients received pembrolizumab 200 mg every 3 weeks or cemiplimab 350 mg every 2 weeks. While on anti-PD-1 treatment, some of the patients also continued taking daily vismodegib 150 mg. On average, tumor samples yielded 25,000 or so TCR templates (range about 554-100,000) and under 7,000 unique clonotypes, around 20-fold deeper than single-cell TCR sequencing. Paired single-cell RNA and TCR sequencing was done in the study on site-matched tumors from patients with BCC or SCC, both before and after anti-PD-1 therapy. Clinical response was assessed using RECIST version 1.1.

Deep TCRbeta sequencing was performed with the immunoSEQ platform. In the original analysis: For further analysis, only productive rearrangements were exported from the immunoSEQ Analyzer. A two-sided binomial test with a Bonferroni-corrected P below 0.01 was used to call clones that significantly expanded or contracted between timepoints. T cell phenotypes were assigned to bulk TCRbeta clonotypes by matching the clonotypes to single-cell RNA+TCR-seq clones with the same TCRbeta sequence. Clone enrichment in tumor was calculated as tumor frequency divided by PBMC frequency from bulk TCR sequencing. TCRs were sorted with GLIPH into specificity groups, meaning clusters of distinct TCRs that share CDR3 motifs and likely recognize common antigens. TCRdb carries this immuneACCESS record with in-frame sequences only. Its versions omit some clonotypes, under half of them owing to an unresolved V gene in the studies checked, with the rest unexplained. Clone size and the V and J calls come from that table; the DNA yielded D and trimming. For this sample the table gives some 11,000 clones, of which about 63% were detected only once. The biggest ten clones account for approximately 15% of the sample.

Overall results and qualifications from the work: Most exhausted CD8+ clones that expanded after therapy were novel clonotypes not detected before treatment, suggesting clonal replacement instead of reinvigoration of pre-existing clones. About 41% of tumor TCR clonotypes were found in blood, and some novel exhausted tumor clones appeared in pre-treatment blood, suggesting peripheral recruitment. The source of novel T cell clones was not identified and could include lymphoid organs or rare unexpanded clones within the tumor or its periphery. Clonal replacement was seen only when comparing pre- and post-treatment samples and not when comparing two pre-treatment samples, which argues against artifacts from biopsy timing or location.

The germline V gene (reference sequence) specifies GTSNPN as CDR1 and SVGIG as CDR2. Reading from cysteine to phenylalanine, the CDR3 counts 13 amino acids. Just the 39-base CDR3 DNA is kept, in frame starting at base 1. V lost 4 bases and J lost 2 bases; the stretch between them is 11 bases long. The sequence was obtained from a human donor with basal cell carcinoma. The sequence joins TRBV30 to TRBJ1-1; no confident D gene assignment can be made. Sequencing used tumor tissue, obtained before anti-PD-1 treatment. CDR3 sequence: CAWTVNPNTEAFF. The DNA is as follows: TGTGCCTGGACGGTTAACCCTAACACTGAAGCTTTCTTT.